One sample yielded the 18 T cell receptor beta chains listed below, sequenced in a study of blood T cell repertoires in COVID-19. TCRdb's table, derived via immunoSEQ multiplex PCR, lists solely in-frame clones and lacks some. The sample records roughly 220,000 clones, approximately 80% being singletons. Sequenced material: PBMCs or T cells enriched from blood (not recorded which). These receptors all stem from a man aged 25-45 years with acute COVID-19.

V gene TRBV20-1 combines with J gene TRBJ1-5; D is perhaps TRBD1 (5 bases). The germline gives CDR1 DFQATT, CDR2 SNEGSKA (reference sequence). CDR3 size: 13 residues. V shed 3 bases and J shed 7 bases, with 13 bases lying between them. CDR3 coding DNA: TGCAGTGCTAGTTCGGGGGTTTCACAGCCCCAGCATTTT. As protein: CSASSGVSQPQHF.

The V and J genes are TRBV28 and TRBJ1-1; TRBD1 might be the D (6 bases). The germline gives CDR1 MDHEN, CDR2 SYDVKM. The CDR3 consists of 14 residues. Trimming shortened V by 3 bases and J by 2 bases, and 10 bases separated the two germline ends. DNA of the CDR3: TGTGCCAGCAGTTTCGGGGGGCGCAACACTGAAGCTTTCTTT. Translating it yields CASSFGGRNTEAFF.

This chain links TRBV6-4 with TRBJ2-2; 9 bases fit TRBD1. V lost 0 bases and J lost 4; bases outside the gene matches: 9. The CDR3 covers 18 residues. Germline CDR1 reads MRHNA; CDR2 reads SNTAGT. The CDR3 DNA follows: TGTGCCAGCAGTGACTCCTTTACCGGACAGGGGCCCACCGGGGAGCTGTTTTTT. Amino acid sequence: CASSDSFTGQGPTGELFF.

The chain employs TRBV20-1 and TRBJ1-5, with a weak D call TRBD1 (5 bases). CDR3 length: 12 residues. V was pared by 3 bases and J by 7 bases, with 10 bases between. CDR1 is DFQATT and CDR2 is SNEGSKA in the germline V gene (reference sequence). The chain's CDR3 is CSASDQGQPQHF. CDR3 nucleotides: TGCAGTGCTAGTGATCAGGGACAGCCCCAGCATTTT.

The J gene is TRBJ1-4, the V gene TRBV2; the match to TRBD1 covers 10 bases. The germline V gene encodes CDR1 SNHLY and CDR2 FYNNEI. There are 14 residues in the CDR3. Germline trimming cut 4 bases from V and 6 bases from J; bases unmatched to any gene: 2. The DNA of the CDR3 is TGTGCCAGCAGTGGTGGACAGGGGGATGAAAAACTGTTTTTT. Translation gives CASSGGQGDEKLFF.

The chain is built from TRBV9 and TRBJ2-2, with D perhaps TRBD1 (5 bases). The CDR3 sequence is 16 residues long. V dropped 0 bases and J dropped 4 bases, with 13 bases sitting between them. Germline values: CDR1 SGDLS, CDR2 YYNGEE. This CDR3 is CASSVVRGRTTGELFF. The CDR3 DNA sequence: TGTGCCAGCAGCGTAGTAAGGGGTAGGACCACCGGGGAGCTGTTTTTT. The entire variable domain, with the rest obtained from reference TRBV9 and TRBJ2-2, is as follows: DSGVTQTPKHLITATGQRVTLRCSPRSGDLSVYWYQQSLDQGLQFLIQYYNGEERAKGNILERFSAQQFPDLHSELNLSSLELGDSALYFCASSVVRGRTTGELFFGEGSRLTVL.

As for this clone: The sample carries other DNA sequences with the same CDR3. V and J are TRBV7-6 and TRBJ1-5; D not certain. V lost 1 base to trimming and J lost 2 bases, with 9 bases between them. This CDR3 is built from 15 residues. CDR1 is SGHVS, CDR2 FNYEAQ, per germline. This chain's CDR3 is CASSLGEGGNQPQHF. CDR3 coding DNA: TGTGCCAGCAGCTTAGGTGAAGGAGGCAATCAGCCCCAGCATTTT.

There are a few counts of this clone. The chain has TRBV30 and TRBJ2-7, with D unresolved. The CDR3 covers 14 residues. V lost 2 bases to trimming and J lost 0 bases, with 11 bases between them. Looked up from germline, CDR1 is GTSNPN and CDR2 is SVGIG (reference sequence). The CDR3 sequence: CAWSPGPSSYEQYF. The CDR3 DNA follows: TGTGCCTGGAGTCCAGGTCCCAGCTCCTACGAGCAGTACTTC. Variable domain in full (rest from reference TRBV30 and TRBJ2-7): SQTIHQWPATLVQPVGSPLSLECTVEGTSNPNLYWYRQAAGRGLQLLFYSVGIGQISSEVPQNLSASRPQDRQFILSSKKLLLSDSGFYLCAWSPGPSSYEQYFGPGTRLTVT.

The chain recombines TRBV4-1 with TRBJ2-1, with TRBD1 as a possible D gene (5 bases). The CDR3 is 15 residues long. Trimming removed 1 base at V and 3 bases at J, with 10 bases between. In germline, CDR1 is MGHRA, CDR2 YSYEKL. Here the CDR3 reads CASSQGQRVYNEQFF. The CDR3, as DNA: TGCGCCAGCAGCCAAGGACAGAGAGTCTACAATGAGCAGTTCTTC.

This chain uses TRBV12-5 with TRBJ1-1, with D unresolved. Trimming removed 3 bases from V and 5 bases from J, with 4 bases in between. Germline CDR1 is LGHNT and CDR2 is FRNRAP. This CDR3 spans 11 amino acids. Here the CDR3 DNA reads TGTGCTAGTGGTTTCGGGACTGAAGCTTTCTTT. Translated: CASGFGTEAFF.

The J gene is TRBJ2-3, the V gene TRBV3-1 (or the pseudogene TRBV3-2), with D maybe TRBD1 (6 bases). The V end was cut by 0 bases, the J end by 2 bases, with 18 bases between. The CDR3 loop spans 18 amino acids. CDR1 is LGHDT and CDR2 is YNNKEL in the germline V gene (reference sequence). For the CDR3, the DNA is TGTGCCAGCAGCCAAGAAGGCGACAGGAATTTTTACACAGATACGCAGTATTTT. Translated, it gives CASSQEGDRNFYTDTQYF.

The CDR3 DNA is TGTGCCAGCAGTGATACGGTTAGGAGCTATGGCTACACCTTC. Amino acid sequence: CASSDTVRSYGYTF. The genes are TRBV25-1 and TRBJ1-2; D uncertain. The V and J ends lost 3 bases and 4 bases respectively, with 12 bases between them. This CDR3 contains 14 residues. Germline V lookup: CDR1 MGHDK, CDR2 SYGVNS.

The gene calls are TRBV27 and TRBJ1-4, with 8 bases identical to TRBD1. Trimming removed 7 bases from V and 2 bases from J; junction bases left unmatched: 3. This CDR3 spans 14 amino acids. The germline V gene encodes CDR1 MNHEY and CDR2 SMNVEV (reference sequence). The CDR3 coding sequence is TGTGCCAGCACAAGACAGGGGACTAATGAAAAACTGTTTTTT. It specifies CASTRQGTNEKLFF.

The rearrangement joins TRBV7-2 to TRBJ2-7; TRBD1 matches 9 bases. Trimming at V came to 6 bases and at J to 6 bases, leaving 9 bases not matched to a gene. The germline V gene encodes CDR1 SGHTA and CDR2 FQGNSA. CDR3 length: 14 residues. CDR3 DNA: TGTGCCAGCAGATGGCCGGGACAGGGACGCGAGCAGTACTTC. Amino acids: CASRWPGQGREQYF.

This clone was seen a handful of times. The gene calls are TRBV28 and TRBJ1-6; 7 nucleotides agree with TRBD1. There are 14 residues in the CDR3. V lost 8 bases, J lost 9 bases, and 10 bases stayed unmatched. Germline CDR1 reads MDHEN; CDR2 reads SYDVKM. The CDR3 sequence: CASSQRDSRSPLHF. Here the CDR3 DNA reads TGTGCCAGCTCCCAGAGGGACAGTCGTTCACCCCTCCACTTT. The full variable domain, rest sourced from reference TRBV28 and TRBJ1-6, is DVKVTQSSRYLVKRTGEKVFLECVQDMDHENMFWYRQDPGLGLRLIYFSYDVKMKEKGDIPEGYSVSREKKERFSLILESASTNQTSMYLCASSQRDSRSPLHFGNGTRLTVT.

The J gene is TRBJ2-4, the V gene TRBV2; possible D gene TRBD1, 5 bases. The germline gives CDR1 SNHLY, CDR2 FYNNEI. V was clipped by 6 bases and J by 2 bases, with 17 bases between them. This CDR3 contains 16 residues. The CDR3 sequence: CASRTDTTKTKNIQYF. The CDR3 nucleotides are TGTGCCAGCAGGACAGACACGACAAAAACCAAAAACATTCAGTACTTC.

The gene calls are TRBV19 and TRBJ1-2; D might be TRBD1 (5 bases). CDR3 length: 13 amino acids. V lost 8 bases and J 0 bases, leaving 10 bases between the germline ends. The germline V gene encodes CDR1 LNHDA and CDR2 SQIVND (reference sequence). The CDR3 loop is CASDSLSNYGYTF. The CDR3 bases are TGTGCCAGTGACAGCTTATCTAACTATGGCTACACCTTC.

The CDR3 here is CASSIVEGREQYF. CDR3 nucleotide sequence: TGTGCCAGTAGTATAGTAGAGGGTCGCGAGCAGTACTTC. J is TRBJ2-7 and V is TRBV19, with D possibly being TRBD2 (5 bases). The CDR3 spans 13 residues. Germline V gene data show CDR1 as LNHDA and CDR2 as SQIVND (reference sequence). V lost 1 base and J lost 6, with 10 bases in between.